Below, 3 T cell receptor beta chains from the same sample are listed, as sequenced in a study of blood T cell repertoires in COVID-19. Sequencing used immunoSEQ multiplex PCR; TCRdb keeps in-frame clones, though not all of them. The profile shows under 200,000 clones, just over 85% of them singletons. The sample consisted of peripheral blood. These receptor sequences come from a man in his fifties or sixties with active or convalescent COVID-19.

This chain connects TRBV11-1 to TRBJ1-1; D is perhaps TRBD1 (5 bases). V lost 8 bases and J 1 base, leaving 14 bases between the germline ends. The CDR3 has 14 residues. Germline lookup yields CDR1 SGHAT and CDR2 FQDESV (reference sequence). CDR3 coding DNA: TGTGCCAGCTTCACGGGGGGGAGGAACACTGAAGCTTTCTTT. As protein: CASFTGGRNTEAFF.

The V and J genes are TRBV19 and TRBJ2-5; a possible D gene is TRBD2 (5 bases). V gave up 5 bases and J gave up 5 bases, with 15 bases separating them. This CDR3 has 14 residues. Germline V CDR1 and CDR2: LNHDA, SQIVND (reference sequence). CDR3 in amino acids: CASSPTTGWETQYF. The CDR3, as DNA: TGTGCCAGTAGTCCTACAACGGGATGGGAGACCCAGTACTTC.

The chain has TRBV7-2 and TRBJ1-4; the D is unclear. V was cut by 5 bases and J by 0 bases, with 10 bases left in between. There are 15 residues in the CDR3. Germline lookup yields CDR1 SGHTA and CDR2 FQGNSA. DNA of the CDR3: TGTGCCAGCAGCGAGGAGGGAGCAACTAATGAAAAACTGTTTTTT. It is translated as CASSEEGATNEKLFF.